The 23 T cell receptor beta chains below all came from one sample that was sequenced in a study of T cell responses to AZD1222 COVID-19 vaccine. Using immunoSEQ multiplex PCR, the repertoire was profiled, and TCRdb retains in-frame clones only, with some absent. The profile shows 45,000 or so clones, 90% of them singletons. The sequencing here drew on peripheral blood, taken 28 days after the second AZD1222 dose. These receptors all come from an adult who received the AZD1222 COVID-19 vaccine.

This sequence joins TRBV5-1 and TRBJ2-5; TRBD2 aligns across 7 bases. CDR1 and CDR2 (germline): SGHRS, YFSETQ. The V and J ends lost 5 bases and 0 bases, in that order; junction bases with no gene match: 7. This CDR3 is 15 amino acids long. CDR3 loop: CASSSPGGYQETQYF. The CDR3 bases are TGCGCCAGCAGTTCCCCGGGAGGATACCAAGAGACCCAGTACTTC.

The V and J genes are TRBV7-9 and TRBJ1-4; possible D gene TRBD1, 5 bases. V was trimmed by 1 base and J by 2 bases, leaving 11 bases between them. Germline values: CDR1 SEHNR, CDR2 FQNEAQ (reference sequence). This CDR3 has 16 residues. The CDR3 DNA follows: TGTGCCAGCAGCTTAGGAGACAGATTGACTAATGAAAAACTGTTTTTT. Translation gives CASSLGDRLTNEKLFF.

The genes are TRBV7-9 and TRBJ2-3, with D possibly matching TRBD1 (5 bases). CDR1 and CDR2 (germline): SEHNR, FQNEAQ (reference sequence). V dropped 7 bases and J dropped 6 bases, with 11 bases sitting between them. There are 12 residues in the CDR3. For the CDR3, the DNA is TGTGCCAGCAAAGGGGTTGGGGATACGCAGTATTTT. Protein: CASKGVGDTQYF.

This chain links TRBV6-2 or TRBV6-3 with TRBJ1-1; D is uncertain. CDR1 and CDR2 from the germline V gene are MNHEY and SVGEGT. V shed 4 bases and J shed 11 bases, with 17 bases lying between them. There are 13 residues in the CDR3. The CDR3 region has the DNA TGTGCCAGCAGTTCAGGCCATCTTCATTGGGCTTTCTTT. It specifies CASSSGHLHWAFF.

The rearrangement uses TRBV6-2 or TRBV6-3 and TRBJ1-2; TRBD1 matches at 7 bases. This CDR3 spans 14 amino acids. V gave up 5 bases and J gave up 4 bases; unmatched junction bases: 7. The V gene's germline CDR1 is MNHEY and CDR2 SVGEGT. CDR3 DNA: TGTGCCAGCAGTCTTGCCACAGGGGTCTATGGCTACACCTTC. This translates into CASSLATGVYGYTF.

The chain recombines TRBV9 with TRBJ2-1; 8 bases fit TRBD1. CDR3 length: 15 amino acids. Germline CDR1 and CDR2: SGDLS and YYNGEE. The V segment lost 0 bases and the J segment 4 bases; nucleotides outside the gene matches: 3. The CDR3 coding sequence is TGTGCCAGCAGCGTAGGACAGGGGACTTACAATGAGCAGTTCTTC. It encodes CASSVGQGTYNEQFF.

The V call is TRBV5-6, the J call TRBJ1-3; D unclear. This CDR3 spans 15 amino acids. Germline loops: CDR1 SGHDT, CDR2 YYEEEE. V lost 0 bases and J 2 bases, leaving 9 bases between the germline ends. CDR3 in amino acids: CASSLGAAAGNTIYF. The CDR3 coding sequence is TGTGCCAGCAGCTTGGGGGCGGCGGCTGGAAACACCATATATTTT. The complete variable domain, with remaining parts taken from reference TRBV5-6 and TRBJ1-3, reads DAGVTQSPTHLIKTRGQQVTLRCSPKSGHDTVSWYQQALGQGPQFIFQYYEEEERQRGNFPDRFSGHQFPNYSSELNVNALLLGDSALYLCASSLGAAAGNTIYFGEGSWLTVV.

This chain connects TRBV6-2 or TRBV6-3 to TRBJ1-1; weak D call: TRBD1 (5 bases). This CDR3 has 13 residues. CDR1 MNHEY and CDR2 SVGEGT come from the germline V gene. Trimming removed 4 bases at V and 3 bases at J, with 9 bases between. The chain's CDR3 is CASSFGTHTEAFF. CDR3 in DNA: TGTGCCAGCAGTTTCGGGACCCACACTGAAGCTTTCTTT.

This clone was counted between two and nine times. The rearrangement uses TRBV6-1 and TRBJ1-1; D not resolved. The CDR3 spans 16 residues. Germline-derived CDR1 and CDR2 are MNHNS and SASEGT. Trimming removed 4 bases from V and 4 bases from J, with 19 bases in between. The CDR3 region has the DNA TGTGCCAGCAGTGCCGGAGCGACATTTGCTTCCACTGAAGCTTTCTTT. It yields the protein CASSAGATFASTEAFF.

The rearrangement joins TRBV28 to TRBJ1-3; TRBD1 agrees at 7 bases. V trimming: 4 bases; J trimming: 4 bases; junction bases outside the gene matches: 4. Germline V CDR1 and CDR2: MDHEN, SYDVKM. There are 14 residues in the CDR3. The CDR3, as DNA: TGTGCCAGCAGTTCCACAGGGGCAGGAAACACCATATATTTT. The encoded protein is CASSSTGAGNTIYF.

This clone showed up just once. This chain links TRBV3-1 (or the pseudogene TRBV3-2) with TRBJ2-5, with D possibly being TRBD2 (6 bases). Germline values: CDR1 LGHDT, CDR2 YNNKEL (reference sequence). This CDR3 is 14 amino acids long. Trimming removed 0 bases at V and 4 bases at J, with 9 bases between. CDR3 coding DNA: TGTGCCAGCAGCCAAGAGGGGGGATCAGAGACCCAGTACTTC. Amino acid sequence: CASSQEGGSETQYF.

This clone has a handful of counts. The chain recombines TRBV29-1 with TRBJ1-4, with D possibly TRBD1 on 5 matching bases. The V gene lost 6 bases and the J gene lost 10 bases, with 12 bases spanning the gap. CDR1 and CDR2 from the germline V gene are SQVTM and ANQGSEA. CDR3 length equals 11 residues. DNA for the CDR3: TGCAGCGTAGAAAGGGGTGGAAAACTGTTTTTT. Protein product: CSVERGGKLFF.

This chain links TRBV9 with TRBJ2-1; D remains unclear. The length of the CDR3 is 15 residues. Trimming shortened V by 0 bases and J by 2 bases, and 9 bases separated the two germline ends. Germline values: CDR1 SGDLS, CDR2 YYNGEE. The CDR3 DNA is TGTGCCAGCAGCGTAGACCGACCCCCCTACAATGAGCAGTTCTTC. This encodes CASSVDRPPYNEQFF. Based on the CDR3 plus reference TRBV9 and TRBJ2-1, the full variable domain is DSGVTQTPKHLITATGQRVTLRCSPRSGDLSVYWYQQSLDQGLQFLIQYYNGEERAKGNILERFSAQQFPDLHSELNLSSLELGDSALYFCASSVDRPPYNEQFFGPGTRLTVL.

This chain's CDR3 is CASSLSGRTKYNSPLHF. CDR3 bases: TGTGCCAGCAGCTTAAGTGGACGAACTAAGTATAATTCACCCCTCCACTTT. The chain carries TRBV7-9 and TRBJ1-6; no reliable D call. The CDR3 spans 17 residues. Germline CDR1 and CDR2: SEHNR and FQNEAQ (reference sequence). Trimming cost V 2 bases and J 4 bases, with 15 bases left between them.

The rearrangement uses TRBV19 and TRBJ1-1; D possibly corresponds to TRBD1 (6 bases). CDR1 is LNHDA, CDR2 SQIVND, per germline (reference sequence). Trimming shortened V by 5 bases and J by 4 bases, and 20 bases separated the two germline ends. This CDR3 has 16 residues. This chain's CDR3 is CASSLAGAVGGTEAFF. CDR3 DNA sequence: TGTGCCAGTAGTTTGGCAGGGGCGGTGGGAGGCACTGAAGCTTTCTTT.

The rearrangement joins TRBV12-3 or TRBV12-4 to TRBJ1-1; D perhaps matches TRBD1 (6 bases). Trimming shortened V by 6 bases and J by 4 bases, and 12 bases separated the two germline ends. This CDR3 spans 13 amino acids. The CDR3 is CASRDRFGTEAFF. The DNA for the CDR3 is TGTGCCAGCAGAGACAGGTTCGGCACTGAAGCTTTCTTT.

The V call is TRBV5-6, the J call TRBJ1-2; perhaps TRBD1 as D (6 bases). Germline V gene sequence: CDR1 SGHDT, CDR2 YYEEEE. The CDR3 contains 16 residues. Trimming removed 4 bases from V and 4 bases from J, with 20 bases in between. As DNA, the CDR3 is TGTGCCAGCAGCGGGGACACCCCCCAAGCAAGCTATGGCTACACCTTC. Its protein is CASSGDTPQASYGYTF. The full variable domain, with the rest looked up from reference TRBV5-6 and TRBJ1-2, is DAGVTQSPTHLIKTRGQQVTLRCSPKSGHDTVSWYQQALGQGPQFIFQYYEEEERQRGNFPDRFSGHQFPNYSSELNVNALLLGDSALYLCASSGDTPQASYGYTFGSGTRLTVV.

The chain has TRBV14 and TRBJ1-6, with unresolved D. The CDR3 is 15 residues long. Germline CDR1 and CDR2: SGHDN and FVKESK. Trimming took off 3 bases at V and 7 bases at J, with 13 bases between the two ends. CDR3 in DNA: TGTGCCAGCAGCCATCGACAAGGTCAGAATTCACCCCTCCACTTT. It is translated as CASSHRQGQNSPLHF. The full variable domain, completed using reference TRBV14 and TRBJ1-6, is EAGVTQFPSHSVIEKGQTVTLRCDPISGHDNLYWYRRVMGKEIKFLLHFVKESKQDESGMPNNRFLAERTGGTYSTLKVQPAELEDSGVYFCASSHRQGQNSPLHFGNGTRLTVT.

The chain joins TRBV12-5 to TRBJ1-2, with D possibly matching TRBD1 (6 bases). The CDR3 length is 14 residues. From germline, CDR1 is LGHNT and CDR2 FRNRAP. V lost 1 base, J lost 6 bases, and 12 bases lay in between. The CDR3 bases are TGTGCTAGTGGTTTGGGTGCGGGGGGCCATGGCTACACCTTC. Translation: CASGLGAGGHGYTF. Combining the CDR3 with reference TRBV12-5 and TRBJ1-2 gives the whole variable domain DARVTQTPRHKVTEMGQEVTMRCQPILGHNTVFWYRQTMMQGLELLAYFRNRAPLDDSGMPKDRFSAEMPDATLATLKIQPSEPRDSAVYFCASGLGAGGHGYTFGSGTRLTVV.

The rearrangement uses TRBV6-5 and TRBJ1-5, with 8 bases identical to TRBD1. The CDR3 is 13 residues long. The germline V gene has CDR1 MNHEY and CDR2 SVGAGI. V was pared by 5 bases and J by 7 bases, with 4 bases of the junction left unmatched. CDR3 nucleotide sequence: TGTGCCAGCAGTCGACGGACAGGGCAGCCCCAGCATTTT. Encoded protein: CASSRRTGQPQHF.

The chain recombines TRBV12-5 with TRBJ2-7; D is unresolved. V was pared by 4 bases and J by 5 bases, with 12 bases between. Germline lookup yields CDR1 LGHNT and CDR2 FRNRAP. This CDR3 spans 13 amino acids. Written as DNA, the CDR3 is TGTGCTAGTGGTTCTCCCATCTACCACGAGCAGTACTTC. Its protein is CASGSPIYHEQYF.

CDR3 in DNA: TGTGCCAGCAGTGCCCGACTAGCGGGGGGGTCGTATAATGAGCAGTACTTC. This encodes CASSARLAGGSYNEQYF. The chain recombines TRBV6-1 with TRBJ2-7; 14 nucleotides line up with TRBD2. Germline values: CDR1 MNHNS, CDR2 SASEGT. This CDR3 contains 17 residues. V lost 4 bases, J lost 7 bases, and 12 bases stayed unmatched.

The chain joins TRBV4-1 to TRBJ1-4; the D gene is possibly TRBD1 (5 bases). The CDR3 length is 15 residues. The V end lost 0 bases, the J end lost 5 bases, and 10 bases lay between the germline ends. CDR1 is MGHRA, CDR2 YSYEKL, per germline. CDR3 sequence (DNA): TGCGCCAGCAGCCAAGATGGGGCAGGGAATGAAAAACTGTTTTTT. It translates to CASSQDGAGNEKLFF.